This is a list of T cell receptor beta chains from one sample in a study of T cells in Graves' hyperthyroidism and ophthalmopathy. MiXCR was run by TCRdb on the multiplex PCR reads, yielding one entry per CDR3 protein. Of around 380,000 distinct CDR3 sequences listed, roughly 14% were seen once; the top ten hold less than 25%. The sequenced sample was blood. Every receptor here comes from a man aged 25-45 years with Graves' hyperthyroidism that later progressed to Graves' ophthalmopathy. The CDR3 runs from the conserved cysteine through the conserved F or W. A D gene is named only where the DNA matches it firmly. Some rows have no size entry. The others give once, few or many, or a class for an expanded clone.

. TRBJ2-7 . TRBV30 TGTGCCTGGAGTTTCGTGGGGGGCGGCTACGAGCAGTACTTC CAWSFVGGGYEQYF
many TRBJ2-7 . TRBV19 TGTGCCAGTAGTTACTCTGATGGGGGGTTCTACGAGCAGTACTTC CASSYSDGGFYEQYF
many TRBJ2-5 TRBD1 TRBV7-9 TGTGCCAGCAGTCCTCCTACAACAGGGGGCAGGGAGACCCAGTACTTC CASSPPTTGGRETQYF
many TRBJ2-5 . TRBV11-2 TGTGCCAGCAGCTTATATGGAGCGACCTTAGAGACCCAGTACTTC CASSLYGATLETQYF
many TRBJ1-2 . TRBV3-1 TGTGCCAGCAGCCAAGTGACAGCTAATGGCTACACCTTC CASSQVTANGYTF
few TRBJ2-5 . TRBV6-1 TGTGCCAGCAGTCGAGCAGGGGTTGGTATGGAGACCCAGTACTTC CASSRAGVGMETQYF
many TRBJ1-1 . TRBV28 TGTGCCAGCAGTTTATGGACCATGAACACTGAAGCTTTCTTT CASSLWTMNTEAFF
many TRBJ1-5 . TRBV28 TGTGCCAGCAGTTTTCGTAAAGGGGGAGCCGGGGGCAATCAGCCCCAGCATTTT CASSFRKGGAGGNQPQHF
. TRBJ2-2 TRBD2 TRBV5-8 TGTGCCAGCAGCACGGGACTAGTAAGAGAATTCGGGGAGCTGTTTTTT CASSTGLVREFGELFF
few TRBJ1-6 . TRBV11-2 TGTGCCAGCAGCTTACACTCACTCTCCTATAATTCACCCCTCCACTTT CASSLHSLSYNSPLHF
many TRBJ2-1 . TRBV11-3 TGTGCCAGCAGCTTATTACGCAGCTCCTACAATGAGCAGTTCTTC CASSLLRSSYNEQFF
many TRBJ1-2 . TRBV28 TGTGCCAGCAGTTTATCGCCCGGTTTAAACTATGGCTACACCTTC CASSLSPGLNYGYTF
many TRBJ2-7 . TRBV6-1 TGTGCCAGCAATAGTTTTAGAAGCGGAGGCTCCTACGAGCAGTACTTC CASNSFRSGGSYEQYF
. TRBJ2-1 . TRBV4-1 TGCGCCAGCAGCCAGATGGTTAGTTCAGAGGGCTCCTACAATGAGCAGTTCTTC CASSQMVSSEGSYNEQFF
few TRBJ1-1 . TRBV25-1 TGTGCCAGCAGTGATTTCAGGGTAAAGACTGAAGCTTTCTTT CASSDFRVKTEAFF
many TRBJ2-1 TRBD2 TRBV28 TGTGCCAGCAATAGCGGGGGTTACAATGAGCAGTTCTTC CASNSGGYNEQFF
many TRBJ2-3 . TRBV7-2 TGTGCCAGCAGCTCAATGTTTCTAGCCGGAGCTACGCAGTATTTT CASSSMFLAGATQYF
many TRBJ1-1 . TRBV30 TGTGCCTGGAGTGTAGTTGGGGGGAACACTGAAGCTTTCTTT CAWSVVGGNTEAFF
. TRBJ2-1 . TRBV20-1 TGCAGTGCTAGAGATCCATCCCAAAACTGGCTCTTC CSARDPSQNWLF
many TRBJ2-7 . TRBV6-1 TGTGCCAGCAGTCACTATTCGGGCGAGCAGTACTTC CASSHYSGEQYF
many TRBJ1-5 . TRBV7-9 TGTGCCAGCAGCCTTCTTGAGGCATCCCGACAGCCCCAGCATTTT CASSLLEASRQPQHF
few TRBJ2-5 TRBD1 TRBV4-1 TGCGCCAGCAGCTTTGACAGGGCGAAGACCCAGTACTTC CASSFDRAKTQYF
many TRBJ1-5 . TRBV11-2 TGTGCCAGCAGCTTATGGAGCAATCAGCCCCAGCATTTT CASSLWSNQPQHF
. TRBJ1-4 TRBD1 TRBV5-6 TGTGCCAGCAGCACCGGACAGGGAGCTAATGAAAAACTGTTTTTT CASSTGQGANEKLFF
. TRBJ1-3 . TRBV7-9 TGTGCCACTTCTGGCCCTAAGGGGTCTGGAAACACCATATATTTT CATSGPKGSGNTIYF
many TRBJ2-1 TRBD1 TRBV11-1 TGTGCCAGCAGCCCCGGGACAGGGGGCCCCCACAATGAGCAGTTCTTC CASSPGTGGPHNEQFF
. TRBJ1-5 . TRBV7-6 TGTGCCAGCAGCCTCGAATATGATCAGCCCCAGCATTTT CASSLEYDQPQHF
many TRBJ2-7 TRBD2 TRBV3-1 TGTGCCAGCAGCCAGAGGGACTACGACTCCTACGAGCAGTACTTC CASSQRDYDSYEQYF
many TRBJ2-1 . TRBV29-1 TGCAGCACCGGGACCTCCCCTTGGGATGAGCAGTTCTTC CSTGTSPWDEQFF
. TRBJ1-1 . TRBV7-6 TGTGCCAGCAGCCGCTTGACTGCGAACACTGAAGCTTTCTTT CASSRLTANTEAFF
many TRBJ1-1 . TRBV7-3 TGTGCCAGCAGCCCGTTCAGGGGCACTGAAGCTTTCTTT CASSPFRGTEAFF
. TRBJ2-2 . TRBV6-1 TGTGCCAGCAGTGTCCCCCGACCAGTGTTAAGCGGGGAGCTGTTTTTT CASSVPRPVLSGELFF
many TRBJ1-4 . TRBV7-6 TGTGCCAGCAGCTTAGGCGTCAGGGGAGGATGGAATGAAAAACTGTTTTTT CASSLGVRGGWNEKLFF
. TRBJ2-7 TRBD1 TRBV6-5 TGTGCCAGCAGTTACTCTAGCAGGGGGTCTTACGAGCAGTACTTC CASSYSSRGSYEQYF
many TRBJ1-1 . TRBV6-5 TGTGCCAGCAGTTACTCGAATCTGGGGGCGGGTGAAGCTTTCTTT CASSYSNLGAGEAFF
few TRBJ1-6 TRBD1 TRBV6-9 TGTGCCAGCAGTTATTCGACAGGGGCGTCTTCACCCCTCCACTTT CASSYSTGASSPLHF
. TRBJ1-1 . TRBV5-6 TGTGCCAGCAGCGCATGGACAAGCGATAGCACTGAAGCTTTCTTT CASSAWTSDSTEAFF
. TRBJ2-7 TRBD2 TRBV18 TGTGCCAGCTCACCACTAGCGGGGGGAGGAGCCGAGCAGTACTTC CASSPLAGGGAEQYF
many TRBJ2-7 . TRBV20-1 TGCAGTGCTAGGGGACTGACCTCCTACGAGCAGTACTTC CSARGLTSYEQYF
. TRBJ2-1 . TRBV30 TGTGCCTGGAGCTTACATGACAATGAGCAGTTCTTC CAWSLHDNEQFF
few TRBJ1-4 TRBD1 TRBV9 TGTGCCAGCAGCGCTTACAGGGGCTGGGGAGAAAAACTGTTTTTT CASSAYRGWGEKLFF
. TRBJ1-2 . TRBV28 TGTGCCAGCAGTTTATATAGGCAGGGTAACTATGGCTACACCTTC CASSLYRQGNYGYTF
. TRBJ2-7 . TRBV29-1 TGCAGCGTTGAAAAGGGACACGGGGGCTCCGAGCAGTACTTC CSVEKGHGGSEQYF
many TRBJ1-4 TRBD1 TRBV28 TGTGCCAGCAGTCCCACCCTCGACAGGGGACCTAATGAAAAACTGTTTTTT CASSPTLDRGPNEKLFF
. TRBJ2-6 TRBD1 TRBV5-5 TGTGCCAGCGCACCGGGACAGGGGGCCAACGTCCTGACTTTC CASAPGQGANVLTF
few TRBJ2-3 . TRBV24-1 TGTGCCACCAGCGAGAGAGGGAGAACAGATACGCAGTATTTT CATSERGRTDTQYF